A few counts support the clone carrying this T cell receptor beta chain. Trimming removed 3 bases at V and 5 bases at J, with 14 bases between. The CDR3 extends over 16 amino acids. Looked up from germline, CDR1 is MGHRA and CDR2 is YSYEKL. The libraries were made with immunoSEQ v3. Repertoires were generated with immunoSEQ multiplex PCR, while TCRdb's copy carries only in-frame clones and drops some. The repertoire holds roughly 23,000 clones, with around 71% as singletons. Time point meaning: pre-treatment sample, taken before nivolumab and TIL therapy. Stage 4 NSCLC adults joined between 2017 and January 2020. The sample originates from a study of TIL therapy for anti-PD-1-resistant metastatic lung cancer.

The sample here was blood, taken at baseline. The TCR was taken from a person aged 25-79 years with non-small cell lung cancer. The V call is TRBV4-1, the J call TRBJ1-6, with D unclear. DNA for the CDR3: TGCGCCAGCAGCCAGACCCCCCGGACTGATAATTCACCCCTCCACTTT. It codes for CASSQTPRTDNSPLHF.